The entry below gives a single T cell receptor (beta chain) sequence along with its context. The antigen is unknown. Primers for the PCR totalled 60 Vbeta and 13 Jbeta. Sequencing was performed with immunoSEQ multiplex PCR; in TCRdb, only in-frame clones are kept and a portion is missing. The sample comprises 90,000 to 100,000 clones, 77% of which are singletons, and roughly 8% rests with the top ten. The source of the sample is a study of cytomegalovirus exposure and HLA in healthy donors. Study-level points and caveats: In an earlier analysis, productive rearrangement rates for most beta V segments clustered near 87% or 30%. A later examination showed that TCR association rates differed by HLA locus, with DRB1 most and HLA-C fewest. HLA restriction was apparent for most CMV-associated TCR beta chains in a later analysis.

Healthy individuals who donated bone marrow served as the donors. The V end lost 0 bases, the J end lost 4 bases, and 12 bases lay between the germline ends. Germline V gene lookup returns CDR1 MGHRA and CDR2 YSYEKL. The CDR3 is 15 residues long. The chain employs TRBV4-1 and TRBJ1-1; tentative D call: TRBD1 (6 bases). The sequenced material came from PBMCs. This clonotype was obtained from a female donor in good health and CMV-seronegative. DNA for the CDR3: TGCGCCAGCAGCCAAGATTGGGGGCTCTTCACTGAAGCTTTCTTT. This translates into CASSQDWGLFTEAFF.